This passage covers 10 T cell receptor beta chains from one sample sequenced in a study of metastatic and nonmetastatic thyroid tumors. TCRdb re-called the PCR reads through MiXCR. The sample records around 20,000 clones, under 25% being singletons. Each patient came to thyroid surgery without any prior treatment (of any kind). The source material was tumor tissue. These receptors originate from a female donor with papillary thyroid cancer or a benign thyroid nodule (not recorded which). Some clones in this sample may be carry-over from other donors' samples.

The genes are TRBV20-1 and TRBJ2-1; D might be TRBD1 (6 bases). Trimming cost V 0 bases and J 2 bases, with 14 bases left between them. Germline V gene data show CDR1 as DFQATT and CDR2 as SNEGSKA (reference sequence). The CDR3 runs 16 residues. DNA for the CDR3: TGCAGTGCTAGAGATCAGGGGTCCCACCCCTACAATGAGCAGTTCTTC. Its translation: CSARDQGSHPYNEQFF.

The CDR3 nucleotides read TGCGCCAGCAAGACAGGGCCTACCTACAATGAGCAGTTCTTC. This translates into CASKTGPTYNEQFF. The chain uses TRBV5-1 and TRBJ2-1; 7 bases match TRBD1. The germline gives CDR1 SGHRS, CDR2 YFSETQ. The CDR3 is 14 residues long. With V trimmed by 6 bases and J by 2 bases, 5 bases remained unmatched.

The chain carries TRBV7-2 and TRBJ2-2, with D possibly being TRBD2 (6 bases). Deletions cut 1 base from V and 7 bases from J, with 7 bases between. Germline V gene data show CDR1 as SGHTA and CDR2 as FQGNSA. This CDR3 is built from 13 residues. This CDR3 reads CASSLVGGGELFF. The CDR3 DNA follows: TGTGCCAGCAGCTTAGTGGGGGGCGGGGAGCTGTTTTTT.

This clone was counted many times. CDR3 protein: CASSVSQSSYNEQFF. The CDR3 DNA follows: TGCGCCAGCAGCGTATCCCAAAGCTCCTACAATGAGCAGTTCTTC. The chain carries TRBV10-2 and TRBJ2-1; D unresolved. The germline V gene has CDR1 WSHSY and CDR2 SAAADI. This CDR3 has 15 residues. Trimming removed 6 bases from V and 0 bases from J, with 12 bases in between.

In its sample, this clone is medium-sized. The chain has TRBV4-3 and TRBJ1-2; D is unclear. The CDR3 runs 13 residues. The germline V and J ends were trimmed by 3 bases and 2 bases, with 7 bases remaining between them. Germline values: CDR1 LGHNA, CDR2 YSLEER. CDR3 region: CASSQDLNYGYTF. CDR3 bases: TGCGCCAGCAGCCAGGACCTAAACTATGGCTACACCTTC.

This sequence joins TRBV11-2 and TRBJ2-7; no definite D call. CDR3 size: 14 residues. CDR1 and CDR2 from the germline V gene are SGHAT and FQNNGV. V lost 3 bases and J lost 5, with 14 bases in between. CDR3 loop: CASSFVWVPNEQYF. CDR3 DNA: TGTGCCAGCAGCTTTGTTTGGGTACCTAACGAGCAGTACTTC.

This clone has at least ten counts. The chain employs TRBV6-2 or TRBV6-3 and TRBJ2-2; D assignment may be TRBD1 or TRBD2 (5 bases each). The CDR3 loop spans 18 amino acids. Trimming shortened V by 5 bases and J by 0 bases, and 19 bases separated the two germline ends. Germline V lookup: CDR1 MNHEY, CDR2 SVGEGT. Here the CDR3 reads CASSMNPGWDANTGELFF. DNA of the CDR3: TGTGCCAGCAGTATGAATCCCGGCTGGGACGCGAACACCGGGGAGCTGTTTTTT.

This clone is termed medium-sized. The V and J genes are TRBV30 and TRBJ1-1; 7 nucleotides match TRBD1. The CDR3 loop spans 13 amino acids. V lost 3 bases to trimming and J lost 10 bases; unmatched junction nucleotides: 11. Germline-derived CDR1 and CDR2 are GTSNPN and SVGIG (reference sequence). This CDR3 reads CAWREDRRGGAFF. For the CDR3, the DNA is TGTGCCTGGAGGGAGGACAGGCGGGGGGGAGCTTTCTTT.

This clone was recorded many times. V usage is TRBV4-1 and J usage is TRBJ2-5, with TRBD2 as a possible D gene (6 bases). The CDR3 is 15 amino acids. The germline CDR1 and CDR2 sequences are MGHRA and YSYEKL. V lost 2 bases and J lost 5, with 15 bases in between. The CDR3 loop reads CASSQLGGKGETQYF. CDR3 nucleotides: TGCGCCAGCAGCCAATTAGGCGGGAAGGGGGAGACCCAGTACTTC.

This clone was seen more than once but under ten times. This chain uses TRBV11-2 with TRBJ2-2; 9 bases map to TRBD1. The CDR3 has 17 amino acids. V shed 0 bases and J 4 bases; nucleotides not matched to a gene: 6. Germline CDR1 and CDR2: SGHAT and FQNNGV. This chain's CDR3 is CASSLDGGQGTTGELFF. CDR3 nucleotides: TGTGCCAGCAGCTTAGATGGCGGACAGGGGACCACCGGGGAGCTGTTTTTT.